This T cell receptor (beta chain) was identified during a study of identical twins. Germline V gives CDR1 WNHNN, CDR2 SYGVQD (reference sequence). The CDR3 covers 15 residues. V dropped 3 bases and J dropped 7; count of bases not matched to a gene: 5. One entry per CDR3 protein results from TCRdb running MiXCR on the 5' RACE reads. The sample lists a few hundred thousand distinct CDR3 sequences; under 9.5% were seen once. Only healthy Caucasians were included as donors. The same data also went into a second study, on yellow fever vaccine responses in identical twins.

This clonotype originated in a woman aged 18-29 years in good health. The sample was memory (CD45RO+) T cells sorted from blood. The chain links TRBV10-1 to TRBJ2-1; 11 bases are a match to TRBD2. As DNA, the CDR3 is TGCGCCAGCAGTGAAGCGGGACTAGCGGTGAATGAGCAGTTCTTC. This encodes CASSEAGLAVNEQFF.